This TCR beta chain was retrieved from a study of T cell repertoires and HLA-DP antigens. Germline V gives CDR1 SQVTM, CDR2 ANQGSEA. This CDR3 spans 11 amino acids. With 5 bases removed from V and 2 bases from J, the gap between germline ends came to 7 bases. Sequencing was performed with immunoSEQ multiplex PCR; in TCRdb, only in-frame clones are kept and a portion is missing. Of 85,000 to 90,000 clones in the sample, roughly 86% are singletons; the top ten hold about 1.7%. To note about this clone: What it recognizes is unknown.

The material sequenced was CD4+ T cells from PBMCs. The chain carries TRBV29-1 and TRBJ2-7; no reliable D call. This TCR derives from a man in his fifties in good health and CMV-seronegative. The CDR3 here is CSVSATYEQYF. CDR3 bases: TGCAGCGTTAGCGCTACCTACGAGCAGTACTTC.